The sequence of this T cell receptor (beta chain) was determined in a study of vaccination effects on CD4 cells after COVID-19 (dated by TCRdb to 2022 to 2024). For the study in its entirety: The ViraFEST assay stimulated PBMC with viral peptide pools and then used TCR sequencing to identify antigen-specific CD4+ T cell clonotypes by expansion. Each participant got two doses of an mRNA SARS-CoV-2 vaccine, either BNT162b2 or mRNA-1273. Each well held 2 million to 2.5 million PBMC cultured in IMDM containing 5% human AB serum, roughly 9.6 IU/ml IL-2 and gentamicin, along with approximately 10 ug/ml peptides. The study compared SARS-CoV-2 spike-specific CD4+ TCR repertoires before and after mRNA vaccination in COVID-19 convalescent patients and infection-naive vaccine recipients. A total of over nine COVID-19 convalescent patients and several SARS-CoV-2-naive healthy vaccine recipients were included in the full study. Cultures from other donors in the study were sequenced with the Oncomine TCR Beta short-read assay on an Illumina iSeq 100. What the authors observed across the whole study: In healthy vaccine recipients, vaccine-induced clones were almost all SARS-CoV-2 mono-reactive, with only 1 of 255 being cross-reactive with common cold coronaviruses. The study was limited by a small number of convalescent patients, and early post-infection timepoints were lacking. Marked clonal contraction was observed in both infection-induced and vaccine-induced clones at late post-vaccination timepoints, consistent with waning T cell responses.

After around 11 days of culture, CD4+ T cells were isolated with the EasySep CD4+ T cell isolation kit. Healthy vaccine recipients had no prior SARS-CoV-2 infection, confirmed by negative nucleocapsid antibodies before and after vaccination. On days 3 and 7, half of the culture medium was replaced with fresh IL-2-containing medium. Unless noted otherwise, every peptide stimulation condition was grown in triplicate wells. Using Ficoll-Paque Plus gradient centrifugation, PBMC were separated from whole blood and then either used fresh or cryopreserved at -140C. The QIAamp micro DNA kit was used to extract genomic DNA from the cultured CD4+ T cells. V drops 4 bases and J drops 4 bases, leaving 11 bases in between. The CDR3 runs 13 residues from the cysteine to the valine. The retained sequence is limited to the CDR3, 39 bases, with the frame set at the first base. Libraries were constructed by the immunoSEQ multiplex PCR assay. DNA from the cultured and isolated CD4+ T cells underwent TCR beta CDR3 sequencing. The authors processed their data as follows. Non-productive TCR sequences were discarded, and reads were trimmed to the CDR3 region, with only CDR3s of 7 or more amino acids retained. The MANAFEST web app was used to identify antigen-specific clonotypes by comparing expansion in peptide wells with expansion in reference cultures. For clones to be considered positive, expansion at FDR<0.05 versus reference and all other wells, an odds ratio above 5, and a frequency above 0.1% in two replicate wells were required. A clonotype was defined as cross-reactive if the clonotype was significantly expanded both in SARS-CoV-2 spike wells and in at least one common cold coronavirus spike condition. Using the stringdist R package, CDR3 similarity was measured by Levenshtein distance, and unrooted trees were constructed with ape in R 3.6.1. Imported from immuneACCESS, the table was reduced by TCRdb to in-frame sequences with V and J called. These copies leave out some clones; in studies compared against another copy, an unresolved V gene accounts for under half, and the cause of the remainder is not known. V and J calls plus clone size are reproduced from that table; the DNA served to infer D and trimming. In all, the sample holds tens of thousands of clones, and around 76% of those were seen once. The ten largest clones take up 2.9% of the sample.

This clone was picked up one time. Its antigen is not yet known. No clone much larger than this one lies a single base away; base qualities are absent. This TCR derives from a human donor who received a COVID-19 vaccine. The receptor chain draws on TRBV23-1 and TRBJ2-7; the D gene is perhaps TRBD1 or TRBD2, each of them matching over 5 bases. TRBV23-1 qualifies as an ORF whose function is uncertain. The sample here was CD4+ T cells from PBMCs cultured without peptide, taken before COVID-19 vaccination. The DNA reads TGCGCCAGCAGTCCCCGGGACCCATACGAGCAGTACGTC. Its protein is CASSPRDPYEQYV.